The 17 T cell receptor beta chains listed next were all sequenced from one sample in a study of beta chain features in type 1 diabetes. For these TCRs, the target antigens are not known. cDNA synthesis used the whole RNA isolate, giving expressed TCRB sequences. Sequencing used immunoSEQ multiplex PCR; TCRdb keeps in-frame clones, though not all of them. The data show roughly 730,000 clones, roughly 12% seen once. Overall study findings and caveats: Patients with Type 1 diabetes showed moderately but significantly shorter TCRB CDR3s in all four CD4+ subsets.

The sample consisted of naive CD4+ T cells from blood. All receptors come from a man in his late teens or twenties with type 1 diabetes.

This clone was seen more than once but under ten times. This chain connects TRBV7-9 to TRBJ2-2; no clear D gene. With 2 bases removed from V and 7 bases from J, the gap between germline ends came to 5 bases. This CDR3 is built from 12 residues. In germline, CDR1 is SEHNR, CDR2 FQNEAQ (reference sequence). The CDR3 is CASSLMDGELFF. The CDR3 DNA reads TGTGCCAGCAGCTTAATGGACGGGGAGCTGTTTTTT.

This clone was detected only a few times. This rearrangement joins TRBV2 to TRBJ2-5; no definite D call. V was trimmed by 6 bases and J by 1 base, leaving 3 bases between them. Germline V gene data show CDR1 as SNHLY and CDR2 as FYNNEI. The CDR3 extends over 11 amino acids. CDR3 bases: TGTGCCAGCAGGGGCCAAGAGACCCAGTACTTC. It translates to CASRGQETQYF.

V is TRBV7-2 and J is TRBJ2-1; tentatively, D is TRBD1 or TRBD2 (6 bases each). Trimming took 5 bases from V and 3 from J, leaving 14 bases between them. Germline assignment: CDR1 SGHTA and CDR2 FQGNSA. The CDR3 consists of 15 residues. CDR3 region: CASSPLGGLYNEQFF. Written as DNA, the CDR3 is TGTGCCAGCAGCCCCTTGGGGGGCCTCTACAATGAGCAGTTCTTC.

The J gene is TRBJ2-3, the V gene TRBV5-1, with no clear D. Germline CDR1 is SGHRS and CDR2 is YFSETQ. Trimming left V 5 bases short and J 0 bases short, with 4 bases between. The CDR3 totals 12 residues. The DNA of the CDR3 is TGCGCCAGCAGTCCTAGCACAGATACGCAGTATTTT. Translated: CASSPSTDTQYF.

The sample holds a few counts of this clone. The chain links TRBV30 to TRBJ1-6; 10 nucleotides match TRBD1. The CDR3 extends over 12 amino acids. Germline V gene sequence: CDR1 GTSNPN, CDR2 SVGIG (reference sequence). V lost 5 bases, J lost 10 bases, and 2 bases stayed unmatched. CDR3 DNA: TGTGCCTGGGACAGGGGGCGATCACCCCTCCACTTT. Translating it yields CAWDRGRSPLHF.

The sample holds a few counts of this clone. V usage is TRBV7-3 and J usage is TRBJ1-6; D gene ambiguous. This CDR3 spans 15 amino acids. Germline loops: CDR1 SGHTA, CDR2 FQGTGA. With 5 bases removed from V and 8 bases from J, the gap between germline ends came to 16 bases. The CDR3 here is CASSAGLLGDSPLHF. CDR3 nucleotide sequence: TGTGCCAGCAGCGCTGGACTTCTTGGGGATTCACCCCTCCACTTT.

This clone was seen only a few times. V and J are TRBV30 and TRBJ2-7; D ambiguous. This CDR3 has 15 residues. Trimming removed 1 base at V and 0 bases at J, with 13 bases between. Germline V CDR1 and CDR2: GTSNPN, SVGIG (reference sequence). CDR3 region: CAWSGRGKSSYEQYF. CDR3 nucleotide sequence: TGTGCCTGGAGTGGGAGAGGTAAAAGCTCCTACGAGCAGTACTTC.

The rearrangement uses TRBV2 and TRBJ1-1; D is undetermined. The CDR3 is 13 residues long. CDR1 SNHLY and CDR2 FYNNEI come from the germline V gene. With 2 bases removed from V and 12 bases from J, the gap between germline ends came to 16 bases. The CDR3 sequence is CASSELVRAGTFF. In DNA, the CDR3 is TGTGCCAGCAGTGAATTAGTCCGGGCTGGAACTTTCTTT.

There are a few counts of this clone. J is TRBJ2-4 and V is TRBV2; TRBD1 aligns across 11 bases. The V gene's germline CDR1 is SNHLY and CDR2 FYNNEI. Trimming at V came to 5 bases and at J to 10 bases, leaving 10 bases not matched to a gene. The length of the CDR3 is 15 residues. CDR3 DNA sequence: TGTGCCAGCAGTACGATGGTGGGACAGGGGGTTATTCAGTACTTC. It is translated as CASSTMVGQGVIQYF.

The rearrangement joins TRBV6-5 to TRBJ2-7, with a possible D match to TRBD2 (6 bases). V was clipped by 5 bases and J by 0 bases, with 14 bases between them. Germline V lookup: CDR1 MNHEY, CDR2 SVGAGI. This CDR3 has 15 residues. CDR3 bases: TGTGCCAGCAGTCCCGGGAGACAGAGCTCCTACGAGCAGTACTTC. It is translated as CASSPGRQSSYEQYF.

The chain has TRBV7-9 and TRBJ1-1, with TRBD1 identical over 9 bases. The CDR3 spans 14 residues. CDR1 SEHNR and CDR2 FQNEAQ come from the germline V gene (reference sequence). V lost 3 bases, J lost 7 bases, and 6 bases stayed unmatched. CDR3 in amino acids: CASSFAQGQGEAFF. The CDR3 DNA reads TGTGCCAGCAGCTTCGCCCAGGGACAGGGTGAAGCTTTCTTT.

In this sample, this clone turned up a few times. This chain connects TRBV2 to TRBJ2-7; D is uncertain. CDR1 SNHLY and CDR2 FYNNEI come from the germline V gene. Trimming shortened V by 5 bases and J by 7 bases, and 12 bases separated the two germline ends. This CDR3 is built from 12 residues. Here the CDR3 reads CASSWDVREQYF. The CDR3 region has the DNA TGTGCCAGCAGTTGGGATGTTCGGGAGCAGTACTTC.

This clone was seen a few times. This rearrangement joins TRBV6-1 to TRBJ1-6; the match to TRBD1 covers 9 bases. Germline values: CDR1 MNHNS, CDR2 SASEGT. This CDR3 spans 15 amino acids. Losses at the gene ends were 2 bases for V and 8 bases for J; bases not matched to a gene: 4. This chain's CDR3 is CASSERTGGDSPLHF. CDR3 bases: TGTGCCAGCAGTGAACGCACAGGGGGCGATTCACCCCTCCACTTT.

A note on this clone: Other DNA sequences from this sample encode an identical CDR3 as well. The chain uses TRBV18 and TRBJ1-5; 11 bases are shared with TRBD1. Germline V lookup: CDR1 KGHSH, CDR2 LQKENI. The V segment lost 2 bases and the J segment 6 bases; nucleotides outside the gene matches: 0. The length of the CDR3 is 14 residues. CDR3 amino acids: CASSPGTGGQPQHF. The CDR3 DNA is TGTGCCAGCTCACCAGGGACAGGGGGTCAGCCCCAGCATTTT.

This clone turned up a few times. The genes are TRBV20-1 and TRBJ2-7; D remains ambiguous. Germline V gives CDR1 DFQATT, CDR2 SNEGSKA (reference sequence). Trimming removed 7 bases at V and 3 bases at J, with 10 bases between. The CDR3 is 11 amino acids. CDR3 loop: CSVESDYEQYF. The CDR3 DNA follows: TGCAGTGTTGAGTCTGACTACGAGCAGTACTTC.

This clone appeared a few times. The chain links TRBV30 to TRBJ1-1; 9 bases line up with TRBD1. J lost 11 bases, V lost 1 base, and 5 bases had no gene match. CDR3 length equals 12 residues. CDR1 is GTSNPN and CDR2 is SVGIG in the germline V gene (reference sequence). CDR3 loop: CAWSAWTGEAFF. The CDR3 DNA follows: TGTGCCTGGAGTGCATGGACAGGGGAGGCTTTCTTT. Full variable domain (missing parts from reference TRBV30 and TRBJ1-1): SQTIHQWPATLVQPVGSPLSLECTVEGTSNPNLYWYRQAAGRGLQLLFYSVGIGQISSEVPQNLSASRPQDRQFILSSKKLLLSDSGFYLCAWSAWTGEAFFGQGTRLTVV.

The gene calls are TRBV6-5 and TRBJ2-5; D call uncertain. The length of the CDR3 is 13 residues. Trimming took off 0 bases at V and 4 bases at J, with 6 bases between the two ends. Germline CDR1 reads MNHEY; CDR2 reads SVGAGI. The CDR3 DNA reads TGTGCCAGCAGTTACTCTCTAGTAGAGACCCAGTACTTC. It codes for CASSYSLVETQYF.